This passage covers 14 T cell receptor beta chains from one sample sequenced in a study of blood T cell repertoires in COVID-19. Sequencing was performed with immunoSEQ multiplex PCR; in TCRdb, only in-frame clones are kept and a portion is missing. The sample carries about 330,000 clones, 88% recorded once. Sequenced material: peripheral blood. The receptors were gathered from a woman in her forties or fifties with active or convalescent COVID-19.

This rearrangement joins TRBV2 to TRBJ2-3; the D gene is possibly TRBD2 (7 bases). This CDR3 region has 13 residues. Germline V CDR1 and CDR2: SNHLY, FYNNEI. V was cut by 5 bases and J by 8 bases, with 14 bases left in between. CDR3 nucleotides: TGTGCCAGCAGTACTAGCGTACAGGGTACGCAGTATTTT. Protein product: CASSTSVQGTQYF.

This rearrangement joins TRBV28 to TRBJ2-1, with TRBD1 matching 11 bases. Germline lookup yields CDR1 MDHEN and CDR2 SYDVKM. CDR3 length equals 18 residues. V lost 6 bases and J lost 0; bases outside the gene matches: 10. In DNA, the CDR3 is TGTGCCAGCAGCTCGGGACAGGGGGGTTCGGTCTCCTACAATGAGCAGTTCTTC. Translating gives CASSSGQGGSVSYNEQFF. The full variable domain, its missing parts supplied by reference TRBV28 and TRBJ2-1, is DVKVTQSSRYLVKRTGEKVFLECVQDMDHENMFWYRQDPGLGLRLIYFSYDVKMKEKGDIPEGYSVSREKKERFSLILESASTNQTSMYLCASSSGQGGSVSYNEQFFGPGTRLTVL.

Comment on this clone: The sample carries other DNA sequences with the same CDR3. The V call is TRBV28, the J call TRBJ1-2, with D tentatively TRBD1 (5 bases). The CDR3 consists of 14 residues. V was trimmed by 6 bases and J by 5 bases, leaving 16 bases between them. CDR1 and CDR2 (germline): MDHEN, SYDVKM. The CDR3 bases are TGTGCCAGCAGCCCTCCGGGCCAGGGATATGGCTACACCTTC. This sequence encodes CASSPPGQGYGYTF.

The CDR3 protein is CASSSQGGGTEAFF. CDR3 DNA: TGTGCCAGCAGTTCACAGGGTGGGGGCACTGAAGCTTTCTTT. The genes are TRBV28 and TRBJ1-1, with a tentative D call TRBD1 (6 bases). Germline assignment: CDR1 MDHEN and CDR2 SYDVKM. The length of the CDR3 is 14 residues. Trimming removed 4 bases at V and 4 bases at J, with 13 bases between.

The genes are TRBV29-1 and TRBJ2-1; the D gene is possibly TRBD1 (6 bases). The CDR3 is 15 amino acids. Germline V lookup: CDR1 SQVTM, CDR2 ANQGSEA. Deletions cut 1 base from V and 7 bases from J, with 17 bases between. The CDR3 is CSVEGWDQGRNEQFF. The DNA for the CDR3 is TGCAGCGTTGAAGGTTGGGACCAGGGGCGGAATGAGCAGTTCTTC.

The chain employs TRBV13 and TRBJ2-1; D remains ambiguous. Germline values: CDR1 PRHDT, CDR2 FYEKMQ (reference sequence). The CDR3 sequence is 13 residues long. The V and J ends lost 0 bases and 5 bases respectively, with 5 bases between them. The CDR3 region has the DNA TGTGCCAGCAGCTTAGGACCAGACAATGAGCAGTTCTTC. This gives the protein CASSLGPDNEQFF.

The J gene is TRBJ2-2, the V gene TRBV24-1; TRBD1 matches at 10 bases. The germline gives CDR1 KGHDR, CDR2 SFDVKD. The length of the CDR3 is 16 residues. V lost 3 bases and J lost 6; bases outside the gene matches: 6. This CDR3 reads CATSDSRGTGAGELFF. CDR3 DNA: TGTGCCACCAGTGATAGTCGGGGGACAGGGGCCGGGGAGCTGTTTTTT.

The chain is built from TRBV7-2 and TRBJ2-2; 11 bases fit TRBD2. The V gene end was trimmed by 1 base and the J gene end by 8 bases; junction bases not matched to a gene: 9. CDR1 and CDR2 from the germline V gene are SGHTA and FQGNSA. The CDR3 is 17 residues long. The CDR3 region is CASSLGASGGRRGELFF. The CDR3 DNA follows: TGTGCCAGCAGCTTAGGCGCTAGCGGGGGGAGAAGAGGGGAGCTGTTTTTT.

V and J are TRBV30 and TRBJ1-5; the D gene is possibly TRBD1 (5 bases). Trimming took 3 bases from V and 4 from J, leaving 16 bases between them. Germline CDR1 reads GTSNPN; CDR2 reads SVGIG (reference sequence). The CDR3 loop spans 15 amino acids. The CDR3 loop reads CAWRSAGLENQPQHF. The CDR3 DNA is TGTGCCTGGAGGTCGGCAGGGCTTGAGAATCAGCCCCAGCATTTT.

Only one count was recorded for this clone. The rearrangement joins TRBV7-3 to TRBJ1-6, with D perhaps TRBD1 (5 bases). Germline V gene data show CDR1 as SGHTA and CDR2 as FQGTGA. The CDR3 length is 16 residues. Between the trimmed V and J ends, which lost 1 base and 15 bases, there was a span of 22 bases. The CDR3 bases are TGTGCCAGCAGCTTAAACCCCTCGACAGATCCCAAAGGCCTCCACTTT. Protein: CASSLNPSTDPKGLHF. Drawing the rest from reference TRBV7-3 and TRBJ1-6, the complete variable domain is GAGVSQTPSNKVTEKGKYVELRCDPISGHTALYWYRQSLGQGPEFLIYFQGTGAADDSGLPNDRFFAVRPEGSVSTLKIQRTERGDSAVYLCASSLNPSTDPKGLHFGNGTRLTVT.

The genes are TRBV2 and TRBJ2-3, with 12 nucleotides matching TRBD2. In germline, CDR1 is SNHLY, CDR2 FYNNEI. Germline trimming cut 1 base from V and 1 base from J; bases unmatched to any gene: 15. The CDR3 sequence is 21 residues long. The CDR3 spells CASSEGWASGRAPYGTDTQYF. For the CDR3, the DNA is TGTGCCAGCAGTGAAGGGTGGGCTAGCGGGAGGGCCCCTTATGGCACAGATACGCAGTATTTT.

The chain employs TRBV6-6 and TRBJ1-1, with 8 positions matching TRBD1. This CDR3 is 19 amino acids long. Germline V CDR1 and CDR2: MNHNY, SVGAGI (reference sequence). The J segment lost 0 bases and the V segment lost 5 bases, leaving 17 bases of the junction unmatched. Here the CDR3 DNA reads TGTGCCAGCAGTCGCTTACGGACAGGGAAAGGTTTTATGAACACTGAAGCTTTCTTT. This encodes CASSRLRTGKGFMNTEAFF.

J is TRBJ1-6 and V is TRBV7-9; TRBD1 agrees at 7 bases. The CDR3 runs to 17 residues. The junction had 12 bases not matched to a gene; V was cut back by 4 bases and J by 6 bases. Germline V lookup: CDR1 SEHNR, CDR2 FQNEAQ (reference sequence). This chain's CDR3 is CASSSPPGTVVNSPLHF. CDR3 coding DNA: TGTGCCAGCAGCTCCCCCCCCGGGACAGTAGTTAATTCACCCCTCCACTTT. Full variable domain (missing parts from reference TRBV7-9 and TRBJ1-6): DTGVSQNPRHKITKRGQNVTFRCDPISEHNRLYWYRQTLGQGPEFLTYFQNEAQLEKSRLLSDRFSAERPKGSFSTLEIQRTEQGDSAMYLCASSSPPGTVVNSPLHFGNGTRLTVT.

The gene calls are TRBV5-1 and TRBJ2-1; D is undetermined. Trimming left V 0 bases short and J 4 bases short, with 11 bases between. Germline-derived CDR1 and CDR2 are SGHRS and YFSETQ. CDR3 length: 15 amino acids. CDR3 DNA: TGCGCCAGCAGCTTGGACGGCGGAGATTACAATGAGCAGTTCTTC. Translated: CASSLDGGDYNEQFF.